A single sample gave rise to the 19 T cell receptor beta chains below, sequenced in a study of OX40 agonist ivuxolimab in advanced cancers. Assay used: immunoSEQ multiplex PCR; TCRdb lists only in-frame clones, some missing. The top ten hold approximately 2.1% of the sample, which has 65,000 to 85,000 clones, around 86% seen once. The sample here was CD4+ or CD8+ T cells sorted from blood, taken in a trial of the OX40 agonist ivuxolimab. The receptors here all came from an adult with an advanced solid tumor such as melanoma, head and neck, liver or kidney cancer.

The chain couples TRBV25-1 to TRBJ1-2; 9 bases align to TRBD1. Germline CDR1 MGHDK, CDR2 SYGVNS. V shed 3 bases, J shed 4 bases, and the junction held 9 bases outside the gene matches. The CDR3 is 16 residues long. The CDR3 bases are TGTGCCAGCAGTGATCCTAGACAGGGGGGAAGCTATGGCTACACCTTC. Protein product: CASSDPRQGGSYGYTF.

V gene TRBV2 combines with J gene TRBJ2-3, with D unresolved. V was cut by 4 bases and J by 5 bases, with 10 bases left in between. Germline loops: CDR1 SNHLY, CDR2 FYNNEI. CDR3 length: 13 residues. CDR3 sequence (DNA): TGTGCCAGCAGTGTCGACTTGGGAGATACGCAGTATTTT. It encodes CASSVDLGDTQYF. The entire variable domain, with the rest obtained from reference TRBV2 and TRBJ2-3, is as follows: EPEVTQTPSHQVTQMGQEVILRCVPISNHLYFYWYRQILGQKVEFLVSFYNNEISEKSEIFDDQFSVERPDGSNFTLKIRSTKLEDSAMYFCASSVDLGDTQYFGPGTRLTVL.

Here the CDR3 DNA reads TGTGCCAGCAGAAAGGGTGGCTACACCTTC. Translating it yields CASRKGGYTF. V and J are TRBV28 and TRBJ1-2; no firm D call. This CDR3 is built from 10 residues. CDR1 and CDR2 from the germline V gene are MDHEN and SYDVKM. V shed 6 bases and J shed 7 bases, with 6 bases lying between them.

CDR3 in amino acids: CASSPPGQLNSPLHF. DNA for the CDR3: TGTGCCAGCTCACCTCCGGGACAGCTTAATTCACCCCTCCACTTT. The chain recombines TRBV18 with TRBJ1-6, with TRBD1 identical over 7 bases. V gave up 3 bases and J gave up 6 bases; unmatched junction bases: 5. From germline, CDR1 is KGHSH and CDR2 LQKENI. The CDR3 is 15 amino acids.

The chain couples TRBV5-1 to TRBJ2-5; 16 nucleotides line up with TRBD2. This CDR3 has 21 residues. Germline trimming cut 0 bases from V and 13 bases from J; bases unmatched to any gene: 24. Per the germline V gene, CDR1 is SGHRS and CDR2 is YFSETQ. The CDR3: CASSLGDLTGTSGRATARLYF. The CDR3 DNA is TGCGCCAGCAGCTTGGGAGACCTGACCGGGACTAGCGGGAGGGCAACGGCCCGCCTGTACTTC.

The CDR3 here is CASSSASGTGDRTFF. Written as DNA, the CDR3 is TGTGCCAGCAGCTCGGCTAGTGGGACAGGGGATAGAACTTTCTTT. The chain joins TRBV7-2 to TRBJ1-1, with 10 positions matching TRBD1. J lost 12 bases, V lost 4 bases, and 14 bases had no gene match. CDR1 is SGHTA, CDR2 FQGNSA, per germline. The CDR3 sequence is 15 residues long.

The CDR3 coding sequence is TGTGCCAGCGTTAGGACAGGGGGCAGGGAGACCCAGTACTTC. Translating it yields CASVRTGGRETQYF. The chain couples TRBV2 to TRBJ2-5; 11 bases map to TRBD1. The CDR3 covers 14 residues. Unmatched junction bases numbered 7, after V lost 8 bases and J lost 5 bases. From germline, CDR1 is SNHLY and CDR2 FYNNEI.

The chain joins TRBV7-9 to TRBJ2-2, with 8 nucleotides matching TRBD2. The CDR3 totals 15 residues. Per germline, CDR1 SEHNR and CDR2 FQNEAQ (reference sequence). Trimming at V came to 5 bases and at J to 5 bases, leaving 7 bases not matched to a gene. The CDR3 reads CASSLLAGITGELFF. In DNA, the CDR3 is TGTGCCAGCAGCCTCCTAGCGGGTATAACCGGGGAGCTGTTTTTT.

This clone was observed a few times. The chain carries TRBV4-1 and TRBJ1-6; D uncertain. V lost 3 bases to trimming and J lost 9 bases, with 6 bases between them. Germline values: CDR1 MGHRA, CDR2 YSYEKL. This CDR3 is built from 12 residues. The CDR3, as DNA: TGCGCCAGCAGCCACATCGTTTCACCCCTCCACTTT. Its protein product is CASSHIVSPLHF.

The chain couples TRBV7-2 to TRBJ1-6; a possible D gene is TRBD1 (6 bases). Germline V gene data show CDR1 as SGHTA and CDR2 as FQGNSA. Trimming shortened V by 1 base and J by 6 bases, and 10 bases separated the two germline ends. The CDR3 spans 15 residues. CDR3 loop: CASSLVGAPNSPLHF. CDR3 coding DNA: TGTGCCAGCAGCTTAGTGGGGGCGCCTAATTCACCCCTCCACTTT.

The rearrangement links TRBV29-1 to TRBJ2-7; D perhaps matches TRBD2 (6 bases). The CDR3 covers 14 residues. V was pared by 3 bases and J by 3 bases, with 15 bases between. Germline values: CDR1 SQVTM, CDR2 ANQGSEA. The CDR3 sequence: CSVDKGAGIYEQYF. As DNA, the CDR3 is TGCAGCGTTGACAAGGGAGCGGGTATCTACGAGCAGTACTTC.

The chain recombines TRBV18 with TRBJ2-7, with a weak D call TRBD1 (5 bases). The V end lost 5 bases, the J end lost 1 base, and 12 bases lay between the germline ends. Germline V gene sequence: CDR1 KGHSH, CDR2 LQKENI. CDR3 length: 14 residues. The CDR3 DNA is TGTGCCAGCTCAATCGACAGCAATTCCTACGAGCAGTACTTC. Encoded protein: CASSIDSNSYEQYF.

The chain combines TRBV21-1 with TRBJ1-6; no check of the table's D call, TRBD1, against the DNA was made. TRBV21-1 has pseudogene status. CDR3 length: 17 amino acids. CDR3 sequence (DNA): TGTGCCAGCAGCAAAGCCCACAGGGGTAGGGATAATTCACCCCTCCACTTT. Protein: CASSKAHRGRDNSPLHF.

This clone was counted once. The chain recombines TRBV5-1 with TRBJ1-1; the D gene is possibly TRBD1 (6 bases). The length of the CDR3 is 14 residues. CDR1 is SGHRS and CDR2 is YFSETQ in the germline V gene. Trimming removed 2 bases from V and 1 base from J, with 9 bases in between. Written as DNA, the CDR3 is TGCGCCAGCAGCTTTCAGGGGTGGAACACTGAAGCTTTCTTT. Amino acids: CASSFQGWNTEAFF.

The genes are TRBV5-1 and TRBJ2-2, with D perhaps matching TRBD1 (5 bases). V was pared by 1 base and J by 3 bases, with 7 bases between. The CDR3 length is 14 residues. The germline V gene has CDR1 SGHRS and CDR2 YFSETQ. CDR3 amino acids: CASSLQGYTGELFF. In DNA form, the CDR3 reads TGCGCCAGCAGCTTGCAGGGTTACACCGGGGAGCTGTTTTTT.

The chain recombines TRBV4-1 with TRBJ2-3; perhaps TRBD2 as D (6 bases). In germline, CDR1 is MGHRA, CDR2 YSYEKL. The CDR3 extends over 15 amino acids. V shed 0 bases and J shed 6 bases, with 13 bases lying between them. The CDR3 DNA follows: TGCGCCAGCAGCCAAGAAGGGGCGGGGAAGGATACGCAGTATTTT. Its translation is CASSQEGAGKDTQYF.

The CDR3 region has the DNA TGCGCCAGCAGCTTGCAGGTGACAGGGGCTCCAGATACGCAGTATTTT. Its protein is CASSLQVTGAPDTQYF. J is TRBJ2-3 and V is TRBV5-1, with 8 nucleotides matching TRBD1. The germline V gene has CDR1 SGHRS and CDR2 YFSETQ. V gave up 1 base and J gave up 4 bases; unmatched junction bases: 8. The CDR3 consists of 16 residues.

The CDR3 is CASNSRGNYGYTF. In nucleotides, the CDR3 is TGTGCCAGTAACTCAAGGGGGAACTATGGCTACACCTTC. This chain joins TRBV19 and TRBJ1-2, with D perhaps matching TRBD1 (6 bases). With 7 bases removed from V and 2 bases from J, the gap between germline ends came to 11 bases. This CDR3 is built from 13 residues. Germline assignment: CDR1 LNHDA and CDR2 SQIVND (reference sequence).

This clone was picked up one time. Other DNA sequences in this sample translate to the same CDR3. J is TRBJ2-5 and V is TRBV15; 11 bases fit TRBD2. CDR1 is LNHNV and CDR2 is YYDKDF in the germline V gene (reference sequence). V gave up 4 bases and J gave up 4 bases; unmatched junction bases: 2. This CDR3 contains 14 residues. The CDR3 bases are TGTGCCACCAGCATTAGCGGGGGGGTAGAGACCCAGTACTTC. Translation gives CATSISGGVETQYF.